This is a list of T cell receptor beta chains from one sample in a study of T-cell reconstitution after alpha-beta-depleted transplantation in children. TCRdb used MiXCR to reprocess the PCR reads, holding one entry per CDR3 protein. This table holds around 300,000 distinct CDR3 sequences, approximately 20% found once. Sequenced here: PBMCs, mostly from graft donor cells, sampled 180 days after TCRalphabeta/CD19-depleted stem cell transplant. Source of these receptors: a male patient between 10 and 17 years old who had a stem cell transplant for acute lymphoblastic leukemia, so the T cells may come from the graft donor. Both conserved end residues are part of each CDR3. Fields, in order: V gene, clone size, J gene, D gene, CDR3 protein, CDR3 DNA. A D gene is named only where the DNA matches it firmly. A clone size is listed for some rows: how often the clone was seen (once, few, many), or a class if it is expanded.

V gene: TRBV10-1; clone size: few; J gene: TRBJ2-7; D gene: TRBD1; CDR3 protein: CASSEGQGHFYEQYF; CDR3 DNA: TGCGCCAGCAGTGAGGGACAGGGGCACTTCTACGAGCAGTACTTC
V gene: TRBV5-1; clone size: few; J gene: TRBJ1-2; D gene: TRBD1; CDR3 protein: CASRLTGRRVVYGYTF; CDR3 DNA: TGCGCCAGCAGGCTGACAGGGCGAAGGGTCGTCTATGGCTACACCTTC
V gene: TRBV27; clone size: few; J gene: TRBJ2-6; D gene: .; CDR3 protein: CASSLWSAVGDSGANVLTF; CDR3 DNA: TGTGCCAGCAGTTTATGGTCTGCGGTCGGGGATTCTGGGGCCAACGTCCTGACTTTC
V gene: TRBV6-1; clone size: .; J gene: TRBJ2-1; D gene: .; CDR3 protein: CASSLGLSGPLGDEQFF; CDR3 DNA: TGTGCCAGCAGCTTGGGCCTTAGCGGCCCTCTGGGCGATGAGCAGTTCTTC
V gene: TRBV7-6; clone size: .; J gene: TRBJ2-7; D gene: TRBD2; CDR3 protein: CASSLGPGLAGLSYEQYF; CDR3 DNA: TGTGCCAGCAGCTTAGGTCCGGGACTAGCGGGCCTTTCCTACGAGCAGTACTTC
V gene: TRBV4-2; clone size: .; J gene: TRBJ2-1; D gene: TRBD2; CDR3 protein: CASSPQPGLAGANEQFF; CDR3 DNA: TGTGCCAGCAGCCCCCAACCGGGACTAGCGGGAGCCAATGAGCAGTTCTTC
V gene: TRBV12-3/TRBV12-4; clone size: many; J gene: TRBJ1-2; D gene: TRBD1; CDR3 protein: CASTRTGGDYGYTF; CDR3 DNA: TGTGCCAGCACCCGGACAGGGGGGGATTATGGCTACACCTTC
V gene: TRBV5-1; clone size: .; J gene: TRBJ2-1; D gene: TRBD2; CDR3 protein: CASSLPGLASNEQFF; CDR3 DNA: TGCGCCAGCAGCTTACCGGGACTAGCATCCAATGAGCAGTTCTTC
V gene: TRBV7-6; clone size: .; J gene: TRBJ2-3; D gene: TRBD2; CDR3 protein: CASSSAPPGTSGSTDTQYF; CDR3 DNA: TGTGCCAGCAGTTCCGCTCCTCCCGGGACTAGCGGGAGCACAGATACGCAGTATTTT
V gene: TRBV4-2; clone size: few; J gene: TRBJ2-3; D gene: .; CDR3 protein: CASSHISPDSTDTQYF; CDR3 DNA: TGTGCCAGCAGCCATATATCCCCCGATAGCACAGATACGCAGTATTTT
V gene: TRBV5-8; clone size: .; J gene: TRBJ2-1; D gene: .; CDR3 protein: CASSSGTVTYNEQFF; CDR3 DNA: TGTGCCAGCAGCTCTGGGACGGTCACTTACAATGAGCAGTTCTTC
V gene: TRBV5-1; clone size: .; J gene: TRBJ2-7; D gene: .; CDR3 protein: CASSLSQGRREQYF; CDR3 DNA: TGCGCCAGCAGCTTGTCCCAGGGTCGCCGCGAGCAGTACTTC
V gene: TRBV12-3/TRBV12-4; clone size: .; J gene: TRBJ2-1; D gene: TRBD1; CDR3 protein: CASSSATGGVGMREQFF; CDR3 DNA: TGTGCCAGCAGTTCAGCGACAGGGGGGGTAGGAATGCGTGAGCAGTTCTTC
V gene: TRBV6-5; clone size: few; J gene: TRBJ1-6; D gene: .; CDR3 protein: CASSYSIGGTNSPLHF; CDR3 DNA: TGTGCCAGCAGTTACTCGATTGGGGGAACGAATTCACCCCTCCACTTT
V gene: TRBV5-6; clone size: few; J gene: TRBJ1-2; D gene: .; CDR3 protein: CASHILARANYGYTF; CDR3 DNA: TGTGCCAGCCACATTTTGGCGCGTGCTAACTATGGCTACACCTTC
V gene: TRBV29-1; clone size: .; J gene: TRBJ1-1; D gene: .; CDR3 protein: CSVGGGARSNTEAFF; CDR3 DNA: TGCAGCGTTGGGGGGGGAGCCAGATCAAACACTGAAGCTTTCTTT
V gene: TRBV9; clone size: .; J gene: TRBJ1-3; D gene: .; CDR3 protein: CASSGLGVHSGNTIYF; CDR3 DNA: TGTGCCAGCAGCGGGCTGGGGGTCCACTCTGGAAACACCATATATTTT
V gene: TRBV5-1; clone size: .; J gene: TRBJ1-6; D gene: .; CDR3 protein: CASSPRGRTDSPLHF; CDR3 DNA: TGCGCCAGCAGCCCCCGGGGCCGAACGGATTCACCCCTCCACTTT
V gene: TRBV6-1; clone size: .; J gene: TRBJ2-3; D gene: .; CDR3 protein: CASSRGPSTDTQYF; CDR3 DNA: TGTGCCAGCAGTAGAGGACCTAGCACAGATACGCAGTATTTT
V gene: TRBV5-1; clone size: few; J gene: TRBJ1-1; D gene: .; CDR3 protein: CASSIQGNTEAFF; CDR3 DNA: TGCGCCAGCAGCATACAGGGAAACACTGAAGCTTTCTTT
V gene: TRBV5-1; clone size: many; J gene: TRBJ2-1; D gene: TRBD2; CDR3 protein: CASSWTSGAYNEQFF; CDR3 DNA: TGCGCCAGCAGCTGGACTAGCGGAGCATACAATGAGCAGTTCTTC
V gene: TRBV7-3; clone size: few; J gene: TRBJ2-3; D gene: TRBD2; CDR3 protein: CASRPGLAGVVDTQYF; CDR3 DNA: TGTGCCAGCAGGCCCGGACTAGCGGGAGTTGTGGATACGCAGTATTTT
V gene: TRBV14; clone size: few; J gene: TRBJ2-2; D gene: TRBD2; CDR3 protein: CASSQPLAGGNTGELFF; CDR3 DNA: TGTGCCAGCAGCCAACCCCTAGCGGGCGGGAACACCGGGGAGCTGTTTTTT
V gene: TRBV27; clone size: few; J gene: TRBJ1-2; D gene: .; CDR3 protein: CASSFSGGVGYTF; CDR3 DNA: TGTGCCAGCAGTTTTTCGGGGGGCGTTGGCTACACCTTC
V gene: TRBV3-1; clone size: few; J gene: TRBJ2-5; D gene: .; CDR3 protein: CASSLGLLRGETQYF; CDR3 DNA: TGTGCCAGCAGCCTCGGACTACTAAGAGGAGAGACCCAGTACTTC
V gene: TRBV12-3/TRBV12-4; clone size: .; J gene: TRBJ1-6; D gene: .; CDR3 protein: CASSSPGGLKNSPLHF; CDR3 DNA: TGTGCCAGCAGTTCCCCGGGGGGACTGAAAAATTCACCCCTCCACTTT
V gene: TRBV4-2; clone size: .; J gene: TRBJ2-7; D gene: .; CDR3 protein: CASSQEWANDSYEQYF; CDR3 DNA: TGTGCCAGCAGCCAAGAGTGGGCTAACGACTCCTACGAGCAGTACTTC
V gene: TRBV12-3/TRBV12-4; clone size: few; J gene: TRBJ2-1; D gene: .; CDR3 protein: CASSRSANEQFF; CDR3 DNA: TGTGCCAGCAGTCGATCCGCCAATGAGCAGTTCTTC